The subject of this entry is one T cell receptor beta chain. Antigen: not known. Using a J-beta primer mix together with a sample-barcoded 5' primer, a second PCR was run for about 6 to 12 cycles. Each cDNA molecule was tagged by a template-switch adaptor with 12 random nucleotides. Every sample returned 2.5 million or more CDR3-containing paired-end reads. TCRdb ran MiXCR on the 5' RACE reads and lists one entry per CDR3 protein. Seen here are hundreds of thousands of distinct CDR3 sequences, 45% to 50% observed once, and the top ten hold about 32%. The source of the sample is a study of blood T cells in healthy people across ages. Points from the study as a whole: Investigators treated diversity estimates from one million T cells as underestimates. Per million T cells, the diversity of TCR beta decreased roughly linearly as age advanced.

CDR1 is MDHEN, CDR2 SYDVKM, per germline. The CDR3 has 14 residues. Trimming removed 6 bases from V and 7 bases from J, with 18 bases in between. V usage is TRBV28 and J usage is TRBJ1-2, with D perhaps TRBD1 (5 bases). The source is a woman aged 55-69 years in good health. Sequences were obtained from blood. CDR3 in amino acids: CASSQPGLKSGYTF. The CDR3 nucleotides read TGTGCCAGCAGCCAACCGGGACTGAAATCTGGCTACACCTTC.